The following is a T cell receptor beta chain sequence with its context. Antigen unknown. Genes here carry mouse names. The CDR3 goes on 1 residue after the read ends, and that part is filled in from the germline J gene. This CDR3 spans 15 amino acids. The germline V gene encodes CDR1 GKSSPN and CDR2 SITVG. J lost 3 bases, V lost 0 bases, and 3 bases had no gene match. The sample belongs to a study of tissue T cells after allogeneic stem cell transplantation. Study observations and caveats: Blood and spleen captured only part of the tissue TCR repertoire. Anatomically similar tissues had similar TCR repertoires within each patient.

This table comes from immunoSEQ multiplex PCR, and its TCRdb copy is limited to in-frame clones, with some not included. The sample shows about 7,800 clones, approximately 50% of them seen only once. Time point meaning: mouse harvest day 7 after allogeneic transplant. The graft held 10^6 splenic CD5+ T cells and 10^7 T-cell-depleted bone marrow cells. Tissues came from B6→BALB/c major-mismatch GVHD mice at day 7 or 14. The TCR originated in a female BALB/c mouse given C57BL/6 T cells with graft-versus-host disease after an allogeneic hematopoietic cell transplant. V usage is TRBV31 and J usage is TRBJ2-2; 8 bases fit TRBD2. The material sequenced was gut tissue. CDR3 in amino acids: CAWSLGGGYTGQLYF. The CDR3 bases that were read are TGTGCCTGGAGTCTAGGGGGGGGCTACACCGGGCAGCTCTAC.